The source of this T cell receptor beta chain is a study of blood T cell repertoires in COVID-19. About the study: Spain, Italy and the United States supplied samples that represented acute and convalescent COVID-19. From T cells, B-cell-depleted T cells, or PBMCs came the material, which was cDNA or gDNA.

This clone came up once. Germline lookup yields CDR1 SNHLY and CDR2 FYNNEI. V was clipped by 3 bases and J by 0 bases; unmatched bases: 1. This CDR3 has 16 amino acids. In the original processing: Nucleated cell counts were estimated from reference gene primer amplification. Assay used: immunoSEQ multiplex PCR; TCRdb lists only in-frame clones, some missing. The V and J calls and clone size come from that table; D and trimming were worked out from the DNA. This table holds approximately 210,000 clones, around 88% found once. The source material was peripheral blood. The clonotype comes from a man between 18 and 29 years old with active or convalescent COVID-19. The V call is TRBV2, the J call TRBJ2-1, with 11 positions matching TRBD2. CDR3 loop: CASSEGLAVSYNEQFF. The CDR3 nucleotides are TGTGCCAGCAGTGAGGGACTAGCGGTCTCCTACAATGAGCAGTTCTTC.